This passage covers 11 T cell receptor beta chains from one sample sequenced in a study of cytomegalovirus exposure and HLA in healthy donors. Method: immunoSEQ multiplex PCR; TCRdb's copy keeps in-frame clones and lacks some. The table records about 200,000 clones, approximately 87% of them present only once. Sequences were obtained from PBMCs. All receptors come from a woman aged 18 to 35 in good health and CMV-seronegative.

This rearrangement joins TRBV2 to TRBJ1-2; TRBD1 aligns across 7 bases. The CDR3 extends over 13 amino acids. After removal of 4 bases from V and 8 bases from J, the junction contained 7 bases not matched to a gene. Per the germline V gene, CDR1 is SNHLY and CDR2 is FYNNEI. CDR3 region: CASSGTGGSGYTF. The DNA for the CDR3 is TGTGCCAGCAGTGGGACAGGAGGTTCCGGCTACACCTTC.

The chain recombines TRBV5-1 with TRBJ1-5, with 9 positions matching TRBD1. This CDR3 is 15 amino acids long. V was pared by 4 bases and J by 4 bases, with 6 bases of the junction left unmatched. The germline V gene encodes CDR1 SGHRS and CDR2 YFSETQ. The CDR3 DNA follows: TGCGCCAGCAGCCTGGGGACAGGGAAAAATCAGCCCCAGCATTTT. It yields the protein CASSLGTGKNQPQHF.

V is TRBV11-2 and J is TRBJ2-6; the D is unclear. Germline lookup yields CDR1 SGHAT and CDR2 FQNNGV. The CDR3 sequence is 18 residues long. The V end was cut by 5 bases, the J end by 4 bases, with 21 bases between. CDR3 residues: CASSAPGGSSGGANVLTF. The CDR3 DNA sequence: TGTGCCAGCAGCGCTCCCGGTGGGTCGTCGGGCGGGGCCAACGTCCTGACTTTC.

This sequence joins TRBV27 and TRBJ1-2; D call uncertain. The germline V gene has CDR1 MNHEY and CDR2 SMNVEV (reference sequence). V was shortened by 2 bases and J by 10 bases, with 17 bases between the two germline ends. This CDR3 spans 14 amino acids. CDR3 nucleotide sequence: TGTGCCAGCAGTTTAAATTGGGCGGCGGCGGCCTACACCTTC. Amino acid sequence: CASSLNWAAAAYTF.

The V gene is TRBV6-5, the J gene TRBJ2-5, with 8 positions matching TRBD1. From germline, CDR1 is MNHEY and CDR2 SVGAGI. Trimming took 5 bases from V and 2 from J; bases not matched to a gene: 4. This CDR3 has 14 amino acids. The CDR3 nucleotides read TGTGCCAGCAGTCTCCGGGACAGGCAAGAGACCCAGTACTTC. Translating gives CASSLRDRQETQYF.

The chain has TRBV30 and TRBJ1-1, with D uncertain. V was trimmed by 0 bases and J by 0 bases, leaving 5 bases between them. This CDR3 spans 13 amino acids. Germline assignment: CDR1 GTSNPN and CDR2 SVGIG (reference sequence). CDR3 nucleotide sequence: TGTGCCTGGAGTGTGTCGGTGAACACTGAAGCTTTCTTT. Translated, it gives CAWSVSVNTEAFF.

The chain couples TRBV15 to TRBJ2-5; D is ambiguous. V gave up 1 base and J gave up 1 base, with 7 bases separating them. The CDR3 is 14 amino acids. Germline-derived CDR1 and CDR2 are LNHNV and YYDKDF (reference sequence). DNA of the CDR3: TGTGCCACCAGCAGAGGCCACAGCCAAGAGACCCAGTACTTC. As protein: CATSRGHSQETQYF.

The chain employs TRBV25-1 and TRBJ1-2, with TRBD1 matching 8 bases. The CDR3 covers 15 residues. V was pared by 5 bases and J by 6 bases, with 11 bases of the junction left unmatched. The V gene's germline CDR1 is MGHDK and CDR2 SYGVNS. CDR3 DNA: TGTGCCAGCAGTCAGTACCCCGACAGGGGCCATGGCTACACCTTC. As protein: CASSQYPDRGHGYTF.

This rearrangement joins TRBV27 to TRBJ1-1; possible D gene TRBD1, 6 bases. V gave up 6 bases and J gave up 0 bases, with 11 bases separating them. The CDR3 runs 14 residues. Looked up from germline, CDR1 is MNHEY and CDR2 is SMNVEV (reference sequence). The CDR3 DNA is TGTGCCAGCAGACCCCGGACAGTGAACACTGAAGCTTTCTTT. The encoded protein is CASRPRTVNTEAFF.

The gene calls are TRBV5-1 and TRBJ1-1; no clear D. CDR3 length: 14 amino acids. V lost 0 bases and J 3 bases, leaving 9 bases between the germline ends. Per germline, CDR1 SGHRS and CDR2 YFSETQ. CDR3: CASSLGAQDTEAFF. Here the CDR3 DNA reads TGCGCCAGCAGCTTGGGAGCGCAAGACACTGAAGCTTTCTTT.

About this clone itself: The junction differs from germline at one of its ends, possibly a read error. This rearrangement joins TRBV20-1 to TRBJ2-5; D gene ambiguous. Germline CDR1 DFQATT, CDR2 SNEGSKA (reference sequence). This CDR3 is built from 11 residues. The CDR3 sequence: CSARDREAQYF. In DNA form, the CDR3 reads TGCAGTGCTAGAGATAGAGAGGCCCAGTACTTC.